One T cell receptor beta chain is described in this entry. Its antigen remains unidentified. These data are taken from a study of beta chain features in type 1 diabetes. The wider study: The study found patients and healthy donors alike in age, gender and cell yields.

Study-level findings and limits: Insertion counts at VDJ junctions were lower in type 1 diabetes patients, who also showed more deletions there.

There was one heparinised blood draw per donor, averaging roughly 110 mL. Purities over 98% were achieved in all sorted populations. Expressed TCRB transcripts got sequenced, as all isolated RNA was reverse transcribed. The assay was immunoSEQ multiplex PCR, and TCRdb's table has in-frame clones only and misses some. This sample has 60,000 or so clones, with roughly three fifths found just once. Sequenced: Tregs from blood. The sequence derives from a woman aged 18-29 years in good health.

In DNA form, the CDR3 reads TGTGCCTGGAGGTTGCTAGCGGGAGCGGATACGCAGTATTTT. Its protein product is CAWRLLAGADTQYF. The rearrangement links TRBV30 to TRBJ2-3, with 10 nucleotides matching TRBD2. The CDR3 extends over 14 amino acids. Trimming cost V 3 bases and J 6 bases; bases outside gene matches: 6. Germline V gives CDR1 GTSNPN, CDR2 SVGIG (reference sequence).